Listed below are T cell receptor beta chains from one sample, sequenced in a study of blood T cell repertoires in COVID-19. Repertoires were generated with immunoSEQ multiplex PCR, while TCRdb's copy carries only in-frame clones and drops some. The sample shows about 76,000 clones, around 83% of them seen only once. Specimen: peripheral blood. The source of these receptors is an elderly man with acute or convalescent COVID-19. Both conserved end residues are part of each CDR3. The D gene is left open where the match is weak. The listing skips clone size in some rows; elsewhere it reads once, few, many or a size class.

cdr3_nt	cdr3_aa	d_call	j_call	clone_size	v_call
TGTGCCAGCAGTTTACGACAGAAGTACGAGCAGTACTTC	CASSLRQKYEQYF	NA	TRBJ2-7	NA	TRBV12-3/TRBV12-4
TGTGCCAGCAGCCCCCGGCGACTAGCGGGAGGCGACAATGAGCAGTTCTTC	CASSPRRLAGGDNEQFF	TRBD2	TRBJ2-1	many	TRBV7-9
TGTGCCAGCAGGTCAGGGGGCCAGGTGACCGGGGAGCTGTTTTTT	CASRSGGQVTGELFF	TRBD1	TRBJ2-2	few	TRBV7-2
TGCGCCAGCAGCCAAGATGGGGGGATCGGCAATCAGCCCCAGCATTTT	CASSQDGGIGNQPQHF	NA	TRBJ1-5	NA	TRBV4-1
TGTGCCAGTAGTGAAGTTTCAGGGACTAATGAAAAACTGTTTTTT	CASSEVSGTNEKLFF	NA	TRBJ1-4	NA	TRBV25-1
TGTGCCAGTAGTTCCCTAGGGACAGCCAATAATGAAAAACTGTTTTTT	CASSSLGTANNEKLFF	TRBD1	TRBJ1-4	NA	TRBV19
TGTGCCAGCAGTTTATTTTCGGGGAGACTGAACACTGAAGCTTTCTTT	CASSLFSGRLNTEAFF	NA	TRBJ1-1	NA	TRBV27
TGTGCCACCAGTTTACGAGAGACCCAGTACTTC	CATSLRETQYF	NA	TRBJ2-5	NA	TRBV19
TGTGCCAGCTCGCCACCAAACCAGGGGGGCCCCTACAATGAGCAGTTCTTC	CASSPPNQGGPYNEQFF	NA	TRBJ2-1	NA	TRBV18
TGTGCCAGCAGCTTTAGGACTAGCGGCTACAATGAGCAGTTCTTC	CASSFRTSGYNEQFF	TRBD2	TRBJ2-1	NA	TRBV7-2
TGTGCCACCAGCAGAGGGGGACAGGGACTTACTGAAGCTTTCTTT	CATSRGGQGLTEAFF	TRBD1	TRBJ1-1	NA	TRBV15
TGTGCCAGCAGCCCCGGGGGGACGGGTAGTTACAATGAGCAGTTCTTC	CASSPGGTGSYNEQFF	TRBD2	TRBJ2-1	NA	TRBV9
TGTGCCAGCAGCCAAGATTTACGGAGCAATCAGCCCCAGCATTTT	CASSQDLRSNQPQHF	NA	TRBJ1-5	NA	TRBV3-1/TRBV3-2
TGTGCCAGCAGCCGACTAGTTTGGGGGAGCACCGGGGAGCTGTTTTTT	CASSRLVWGSTGELFF	NA	TRBJ2-2	NA	TRBV6-2/TRBV6-3